The subject of this entry is one T cell receptor (beta chain). The data derive from a study of regulatory T cells in long-lasting Graves disease. Time point defined: newly diagnosed GD, antithyroid drugs for less than 3 months. Making the TCR library involved RNA that had been extracted from PBMCs. V lost 4 bases to trimming and J lost 3 bases; unmatched junction nucleotides: 6. Germline V lookup: CDR1 SGHRS, CDR2 YFSETQ. This CDR3 has 14 amino acids. Arm-PCR of CDR3 regions and iRepertoire HTBI primers were used to build TCR beta libraries. MiXCR, applied by TCRdb to the multiplex PCR reads, yields one record per CDR3 protein. The sample holds around 500,000 distinct CDR3 sequences, around 16% seen once. This same sample was also part of a study on T cells in Graves' hyperthyroidism and ophthalmopathy.

The genes are TRBV5-1 and TRBJ1-1, with 7 positions matching TRBD1. Here the sequenced sample was peripheral blood mononuclear cells (PBMCs), taken at new diagnosis, from a patient treated with antithyroid drugs. The source is a woman aged 35-65 years with Graves disease. The CDR3 loop reads CASSQTGADTEAFF. In DNA form, the CDR3 reads TGCGCCAGCAGCCAAACAGGGGCAGACACTGAAGCTTTCTTT.